Each of the 21 T cell receptor beta chains below was sequenced from the same sample in a study of beta chain features in type 1 diabetes. Of the isolated RNA, all was reverse transcribed, and so the sequenced material was expressed TCRB transcripts. The protocol was immunoSEQ multiplex PCR, while the TCRdb copy is restricted to in-frame clones and leaves out a portion. The sample has approximately 140,000 clones; 6.9% are singletons. The sample comprised central memory CD4+ T cells from blood. The origin of the receptors is a woman aged 30 to 39 in good health.

The chain joins TRBV5-1 to TRBJ2-5; TRBD2 matches at 7 bases. Germline assignment: CDR1 SGHRS and CDR2 YFSETQ. J was trimmed by 8 bases and V by 0 bases; bases with no gene match: 7. CDR3 length: 14 amino acids. DNA for the CDR3: TGCGCCAGCAGCTTGGAGGGGAGGGTAGATACCCAGTACTTC. Translating it yields CASSLEGRVDTQYF.

This clone appeared a few times. The genes are TRBV7-2 and TRBJ2-7, with 7 bases matching TRBD2. CDR3 length: 14 residues. V was pared by 0 bases and J by 6 bases, with 5 bases of the junction left unmatched. Germline V gives CDR1 SGHTA, CDR2 FQGNSA. As DNA, the CDR3 is TGTGCCAGCAGCTTAGCGAGCGGGACTTTCGAGCAGTACTTC. Protein sequence: CASSLASGTFEQYF.

There are a few counts of this clone. Given a far larger clone just one base away, this is likely a sequencing read error. Other DNA sequences in this specimen translate into the identical CDR3. The chain links TRBV28 to TRBJ2-7, with 9 bases matching TRBD1. Germline trimming cut 4 bases from V and 4 bases from J; bases unmatched to any gene: 8. Germline values: CDR1 MDHEN, CDR2 SYDVKM. CDR3 size: 15 residues. CDR3 sequence: CASSSSGTGSYEQYF. The CDR3 DNA reads TGTGCCAGCAGTTCCTCCGGGACAGGGTCGTACGAGCAGTACTTC. The variable domain in full, completed from reference TRBV28 and TRBJ2-7, reads DVKVTQSSRYLVKRTGEKVFLECVQDMDHENMFWYRQDPGLGLRLIYFSYDVKMKEKGDIPEGYSVSREKKERFSLILESASTNQTSMYLCASSSSGTGSYEQYFGPGTRLTVT.

This clone has more than one count but fewer than ten. This chain links TRBV9 with TRBJ1-2; 7 bases agree with TRBD1. The CDR3 sequence is 12 residues long. CDR1 SGDLS and CDR2 YYNGEE come from the germline V gene. The junction had 7 bases not matched to a gene; V was cut back by 4 bases and J by 10 bases. DNA for the CDR3: TGTGCCAGCAGCTTTCAGACAGGGCCCTACACCTTC. As protein: CASSFQTGPYTF.

CDR3 coding DNA: TGTGCCAGCTCACCAGGAGACTACGAGCAGTACTTC. Its translation is CASSPGDYEQYF. The rearrangement links TRBV18 to TRBJ2-7; D unresolved. The CDR3 is 12 amino acids. The germline CDR1 and CDR2 sequences are KGHSH and LQKENI. Trimming cost V 2 bases and J 3 bases, with 5 bases left between them.

This clone was detected many times. The rearrangement links TRBV4-3 to TRBJ2-1, with 10 bases that match TRBD2. The CDR3 is made up of 16 amino acids. After removal of 4 bases from V and 1 base from J, the junction contained 4 bases not matched to a gene. Germline loops: CDR1 LGHNA, CDR2 YSLEER. The CDR3 loop is CASSLLAGESYNEQFF. The CDR3 DNA follows: TGCGCCAGCAGCCTTCTAGCGGGAGAGTCCTACAATGAGCAGTTCTTC.

This clone was detected only a few times. The chain recombines TRBV21-1 with TRBJ2-6; the table's TRBD2 call for D was not verified on the DNA. TRBV21-1 is annotated as a pseudogene. The CDR3 runs 21 residues. The DNA of the CDR3 is TGTGCCAGCAGCAAAGAAGGGCGGGTGGGGTCCCACCACTCTGGGGCCAACGTCCTGACTTTC. This sequence encodes CASSKEGRVGSHHSGANVLTF.

The V and J genes are TRBV7-3 and TRBJ2-3; 8 nucleotides agree with TRBD2. V dropped 1 base and J dropped 6; count of bases not matched to a gene: 6. CDR3 length: 15 amino acids. Germline V gene data show CDR1 as SGHTA and CDR2 as FQGTGA. The DNA of the CDR3 is TGTGCCAGCAGCTTAAAGAGCGGGAGTGCTGATACGCAGTATTTT. Its protein product is CASSLKSGSADTQYF.

The chain links TRBV2 to TRBJ1-5; D is possibly TRBD1 (6 bases). Germline V gene sequence: CDR1 SNHLY, CDR2 FYNNEI. This CDR3 has 14 amino acids. V lost 6 bases, J lost 5 bases, and 14 bases lay in between. The CDR3 here is CASRGGQGYQPQHF. The DNA for the CDR3 is TGTGCCAGCAGGGGGGGGCAGGGTTATCAGCCCCAGCATTTT.

The rearrangement joins TRBV6-1 to TRBJ1-2; 9 nucleotides match TRBD1. The CDR3 runs to 16 residues. V lost 1 base and J lost 6; bases outside the gene matches: 9. Germline assignment: CDR1 MNHNS and CDR2 SASEGT. The CDR3 sequence is CASSEVLGTGSNGYTF. In nucleotides, the CDR3 is TGTGCCAGCAGTGAAGTCCTCGGGACAGGGAGTAATGGCTACACCTTC.

V and J are TRBV6-5 and TRBJ2-1, with 12 bases identical to TRBD2. The ends lost 5 bases at V and 7 bases at J; junction bases unmatched: 6. This CDR3 region has 15 residues. Germline V gene sequence: CDR1 MNHEY, CDR2 SVGAGI. The CDR3 coding sequence is TGTGCCAGCAGTCGACTAGCGGGAGTGGGGAATGAGCAGTTCTTC. It translates to CASSRLAGVGNEQFF.

CDR3 nucleotide sequence: TGTGCCAGCAGCCCCTTCCGGGACAGGGTGGATCAGCCCCAGCATTTT. It encodes CASSPFRDRVDQPQHF. The V call is TRBV7-6, the J call TRBJ1-5, with 9 bases fitting TRBD1. The CDR3 has 16 amino acids. Trimming cost V 5 bases and J 5 bases; bases outside gene matches: 10. Germline-derived CDR1 and CDR2 are SGHVS and FNYEAQ.

This clone turned up a few times. The rearrangement links TRBV27 to TRBJ1-5; no firm D call. V was clipped by 5 bases and J by 8 bases, with 13 bases between them. CDR3 length: 13 residues. CDR1 and CDR2 from the germline V gene are MNHEY and SMNVEV (reference sequence). The chain's CDR3 is CASSPRENEPQHF. The CDR3 nucleotides read TGTGCCAGCAGTCCTCGGGAGAACGAGCCCCAGCATTTT.

This rearrangement joins TRBV5-4 to TRBJ2-5; TRBD1 matches 7 bases. Per germline, CDR1 SGHNT and CDR2 YYREEE (reference sequence). CDR3 length equals 15 residues. J lost 5 bases, V lost 4 bases, and 11 bases had no gene match. The CDR3 here is CASSLRQGLGETQYF. CDR3 DNA sequence: TGTGCCAGCAGCCTTAGACAGGGATTAGGCGAGACCCAGTACTTC.

This chain joins TRBV6-6 and TRBJ2-5, with D possibly TRBD1 on 5 matching bases. Germline V lookup: CDR1 MNHNY, CDR2 SVGAGI (reference sequence). The V end was cut by 9 bases, the J end by 3 bases, with 20 bases between. CDR3 size: 15 residues. CDR3 in amino acids: CASKGLGVTKETQYF. CDR3 DNA: TGTGCCAGTAAGGGGTTAGGCGTAACGAAAGAGACCCAGTACTTC.

The CDR3 region is CASSLGQGAREQYF. CDR3 bases: TGTGCCAGCAGCTTGGGACAGGGGGCACGCGAGCAGTACTTC. This rearrangement joins TRBV5-4 to TRBJ2-7; TRBD1 agrees at 10 bases. CDR1 and CDR2 (germline): SGHNT, YYREEE (reference sequence). The CDR3 sequence is 14 residues long. The J segment lost 6 bases and the V segment lost 0 bases, leaving 3 bases of the junction unmatched.

At least ten counts were recorded for this clone. V gene TRBV7-9 combines with J gene TRBJ2-2; D is uncertain. This CDR3 is 11 amino acids long. The germline V gene encodes CDR1 SEHNR and CDR2 FQNEAQ (reference sequence). V gave up 7 bases and J gave up 4 bases, with 4 bases separating them. Here the CDR3 DNA reads TGTGCCAGCAAGCTCACCGGGGAGCTGTTTTTT. Translation gives CASKLTGELFF.

The chain is built from TRBV7-9 and TRBJ2-5, with D possibly being TRBD1 (5 bases). V was trimmed by 6 bases and J by 2 bases, leaving 10 bases between them. The CDR3 length is 13 residues. The germline CDR1 and CDR2 sequences are SEHNR and FQNEAQ (reference sequence). The CDR3 here is CASSRGRQETQYF. The CDR3 region has the DNA TGTGCCAGCAGTAGGGGCAGACAAGAGACCCAGTACTTC.

Concerning this clone itself: Other DNA sequences in this sample translate to the same CDR3. DNA for the CDR3: TGTGCCAGCAGCTTTCAGGGAAATACTGAAGCTTTCTTT. It encodes CASSFQGNTEAFF. V is TRBV7-9 and J is TRBJ1-1; D may be TRBD1 (5 bases). V was pared by 3 bases and J by 5 bases, with 10 bases between. This CDR3 contains 13 residues. In germline, CDR1 is SEHNR, CDR2 FQNEAQ (reference sequence).

This clone was counted between two and nine times. The chain employs TRBV6-5 and TRBJ2-7; D may be TRBD2 (6 bases). From germline, CDR1 is MNHEY and CDR2 SVGAGI. This CDR3 is built from 13 residues. V lost 5 bases, J lost 5 bases, and 13 bases lay in between. CDR3 sequence (DNA): TGTGCCAGCAGTGCCCAGACTAGGAACGAGCAGTACTTC. Amino acids: CASSAQTRNEQYF.

A note on this clone: Other DNA sequences in the sample encode the same CDR3. This CDR3 is CASSRNRDSNQPQHF. CDR3 bases: TGTGCCAGCAGTAGAAACAGGGATAGCAATCAGCCCCAGCATTTT. The chain joins TRBV6-1 to TRBJ1-5, with D tentatively TRBD1 (6 bases). The CDR3 runs to 15 residues. Trimming stripped 5 bases from V and 0 bases from J, with 11 bases between. Germline V gene data show CDR1 as MNHNS and CDR2 as SASEGT.